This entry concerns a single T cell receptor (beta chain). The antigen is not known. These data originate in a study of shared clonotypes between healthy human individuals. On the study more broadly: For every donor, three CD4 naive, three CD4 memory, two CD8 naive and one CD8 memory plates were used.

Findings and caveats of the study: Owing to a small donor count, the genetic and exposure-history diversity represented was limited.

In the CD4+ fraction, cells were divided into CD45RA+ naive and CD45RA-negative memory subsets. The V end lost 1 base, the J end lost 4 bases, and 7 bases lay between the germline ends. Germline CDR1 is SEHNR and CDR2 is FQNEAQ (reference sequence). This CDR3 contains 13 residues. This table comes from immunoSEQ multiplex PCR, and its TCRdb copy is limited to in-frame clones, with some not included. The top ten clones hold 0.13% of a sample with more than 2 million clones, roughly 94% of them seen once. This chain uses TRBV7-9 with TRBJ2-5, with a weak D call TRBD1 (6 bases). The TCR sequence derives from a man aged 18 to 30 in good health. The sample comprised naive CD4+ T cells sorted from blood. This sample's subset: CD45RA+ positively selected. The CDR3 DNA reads TGTGCCAGCAGCTTAGGCAGGGGAGAGACCCAGTACTTC. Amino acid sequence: CASSLGRGETQYF.